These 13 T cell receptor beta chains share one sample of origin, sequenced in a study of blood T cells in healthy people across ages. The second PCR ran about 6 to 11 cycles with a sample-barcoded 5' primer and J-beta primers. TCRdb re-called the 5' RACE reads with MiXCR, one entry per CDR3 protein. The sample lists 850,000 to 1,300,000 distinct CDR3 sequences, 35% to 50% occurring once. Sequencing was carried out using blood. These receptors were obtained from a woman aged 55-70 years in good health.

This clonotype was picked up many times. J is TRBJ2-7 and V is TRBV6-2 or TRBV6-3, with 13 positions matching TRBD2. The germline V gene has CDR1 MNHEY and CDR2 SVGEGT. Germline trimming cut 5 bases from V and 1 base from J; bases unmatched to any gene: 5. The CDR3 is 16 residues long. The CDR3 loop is CASSPGTSGKSYEQYF. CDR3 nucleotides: TGTGCCAGCAGTCCCGGGACTAGCGGGAAGTCCTACGAGCAGTACTTC.

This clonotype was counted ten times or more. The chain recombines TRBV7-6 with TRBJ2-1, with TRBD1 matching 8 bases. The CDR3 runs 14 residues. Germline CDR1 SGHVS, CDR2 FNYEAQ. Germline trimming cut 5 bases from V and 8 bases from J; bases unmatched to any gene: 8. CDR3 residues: CASSPRDRRDEQFF. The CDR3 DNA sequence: TGTGCCAGCAGCCCCCGGGACAGGAGGGATGAGCAGTTCTTC.

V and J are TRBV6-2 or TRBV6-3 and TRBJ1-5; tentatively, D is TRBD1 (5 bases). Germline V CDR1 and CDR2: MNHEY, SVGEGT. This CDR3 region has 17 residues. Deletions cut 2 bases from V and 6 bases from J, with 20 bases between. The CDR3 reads CASSYLGGTGPGQPQHF. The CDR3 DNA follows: TGTGCCAGCAGTTACCTCGGGGGAACCGGGCCTGGTCAGCCCCAGCATTTT.

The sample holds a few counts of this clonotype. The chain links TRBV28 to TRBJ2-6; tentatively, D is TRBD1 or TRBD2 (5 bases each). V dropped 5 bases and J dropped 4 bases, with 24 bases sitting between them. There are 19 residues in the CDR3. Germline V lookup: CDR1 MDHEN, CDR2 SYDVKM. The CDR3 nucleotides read TGTGCCAGCAGTCCGCAAAGAGGTCAGGGTACGGGAGGGGCCAACGTCCTGACTTTC. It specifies CASSPQRGQGTGGANVLTF. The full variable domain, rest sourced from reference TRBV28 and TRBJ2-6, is DVKVTQSSRYLVKRTGEKVFLECVQDMDHENMFWYRQDPGLGLRLIYFSYDVKMKEKGDIPEGYSVSREKKERFSLILESASTNQTSMYLCASSPQRGQGTGGANVLTFGAGSRLTVL.

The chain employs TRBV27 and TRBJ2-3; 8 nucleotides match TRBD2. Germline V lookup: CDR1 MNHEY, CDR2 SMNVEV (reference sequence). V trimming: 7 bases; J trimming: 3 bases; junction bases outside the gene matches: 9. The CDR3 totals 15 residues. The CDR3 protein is CASMISGSSTDTQYF. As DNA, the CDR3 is TGTGCCAGCATGATAAGCGGGAGCTCGACAGATACGCAGTATTTT.

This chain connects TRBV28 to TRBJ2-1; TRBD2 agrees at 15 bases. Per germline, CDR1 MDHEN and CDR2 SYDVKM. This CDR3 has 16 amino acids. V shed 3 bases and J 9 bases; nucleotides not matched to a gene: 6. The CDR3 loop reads CASSFEGLAGGGEQFF. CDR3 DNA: TGTGCCAGCAGTTTCGAGGGACTAGCGGGAGGCGGTGAGCAGTTCTTC.

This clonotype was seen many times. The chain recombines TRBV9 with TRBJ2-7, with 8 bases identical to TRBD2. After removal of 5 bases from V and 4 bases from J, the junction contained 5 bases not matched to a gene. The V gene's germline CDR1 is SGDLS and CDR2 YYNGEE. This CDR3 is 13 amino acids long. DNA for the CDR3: TGTGCCAGCAGTACGACGGGAGGGTACGAGCAGTACTTC. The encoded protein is CASSTTGGYEQYF.

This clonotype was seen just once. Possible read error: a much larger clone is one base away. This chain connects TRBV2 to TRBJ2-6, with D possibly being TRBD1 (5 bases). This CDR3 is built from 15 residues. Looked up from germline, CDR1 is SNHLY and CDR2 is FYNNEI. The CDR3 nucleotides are TGTGCCAGCAGTCTAGACAGTTCTGGGGTCAACGTCCTGACTTTC. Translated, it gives CASSLDSSGVNVLTF.

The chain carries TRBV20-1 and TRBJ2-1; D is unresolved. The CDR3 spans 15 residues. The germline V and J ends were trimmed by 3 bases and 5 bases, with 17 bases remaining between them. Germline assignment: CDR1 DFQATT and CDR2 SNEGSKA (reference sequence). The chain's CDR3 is CSASAPKVRHNEQFF. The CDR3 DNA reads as TGCAGTGCTAGCGCCCCCAAGGTCAGGCACAATGAGCAGTTCTTC.

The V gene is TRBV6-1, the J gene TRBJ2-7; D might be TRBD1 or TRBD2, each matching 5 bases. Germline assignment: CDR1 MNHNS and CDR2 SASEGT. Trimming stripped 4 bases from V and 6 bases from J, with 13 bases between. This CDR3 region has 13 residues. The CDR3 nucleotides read TGTGCCAGCAGTGGCGGTGGGGACGGCGAGCAGTACTTC. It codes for CASSGGGDGEQYF.

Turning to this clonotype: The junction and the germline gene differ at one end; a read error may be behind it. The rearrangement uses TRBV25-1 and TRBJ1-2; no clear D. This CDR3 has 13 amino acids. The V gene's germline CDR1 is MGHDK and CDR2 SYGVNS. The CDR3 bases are TGTGCCAGCAGTCCGCCAGGCCATTATGGCTGCACCTTC. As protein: CASSPPGHYGCTF.

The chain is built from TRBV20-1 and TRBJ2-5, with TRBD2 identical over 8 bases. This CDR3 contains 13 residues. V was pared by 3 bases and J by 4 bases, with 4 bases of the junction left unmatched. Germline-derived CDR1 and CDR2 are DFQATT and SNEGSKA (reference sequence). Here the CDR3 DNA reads TGCAGTGCTAGTCGGGAGGGGCGAGAGACCCAGTACTTC. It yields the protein CSASREGRETQYF.

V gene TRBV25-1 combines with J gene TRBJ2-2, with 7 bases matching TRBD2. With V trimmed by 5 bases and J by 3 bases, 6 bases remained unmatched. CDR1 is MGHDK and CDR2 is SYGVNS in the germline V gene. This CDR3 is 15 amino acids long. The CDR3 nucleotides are TGTGCCAGCAGTCCATGGGGGGGGGACACCGGGGAGCTGTTTTTT. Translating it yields CASSPWGGDTGELFF.